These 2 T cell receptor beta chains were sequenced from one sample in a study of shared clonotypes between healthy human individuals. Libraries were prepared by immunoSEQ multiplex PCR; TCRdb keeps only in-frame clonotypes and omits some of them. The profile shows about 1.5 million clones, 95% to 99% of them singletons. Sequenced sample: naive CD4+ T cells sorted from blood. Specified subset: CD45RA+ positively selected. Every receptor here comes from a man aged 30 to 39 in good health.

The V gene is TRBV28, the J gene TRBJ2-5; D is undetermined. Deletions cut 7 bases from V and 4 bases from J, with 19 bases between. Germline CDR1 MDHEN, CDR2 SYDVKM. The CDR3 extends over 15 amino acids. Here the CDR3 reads CASIPLNGSPETQYF. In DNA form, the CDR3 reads TGTGCCAGCATTCCCCTTAACGGGTCGCCAGAGACCCAGTACTTC.

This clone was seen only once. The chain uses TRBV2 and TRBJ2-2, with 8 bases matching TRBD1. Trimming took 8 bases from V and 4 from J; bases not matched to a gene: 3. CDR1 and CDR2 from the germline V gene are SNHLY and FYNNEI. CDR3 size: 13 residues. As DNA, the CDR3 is TGTGCCAGCCGGACAGGGCCCACCGGGGAGCTGTTTTTT. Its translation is CASRTGPTGELFF.